These 14 T cell receptor beta chains were sequenced from one sample in a study of cytomegalovirus exposure and HLA in healthy donors (dated by TCRdb to the late 2010s). The method was the immunoSEQ multiplex PCR assay. TCRdb limited this immuneACCESS table to in-frame rearrangements with V and J called. A share of clones is missing; checked studies link under half to unresolved V genes, and the rest is unexplained. Present in this sample are about 120,000 clones, over 75% of which were seen just once. The biggest ten clones account for roughly 6.3% of the sample. Source material: PBMCs. These receptors were collected from a woman aged 18-29 years in good health and CMV-seropositive.

This chain uses TRBV5-1 with TRBJ2-1, with TRBD2 identical over 9 bases. V dropped 0 bases and J dropped 2; count of bases not matched to a gene: 6. CDR1 SGHRS and CDR2 YFSETQ come from the germline V gene. The CDR3 has 17 amino acids. The DNA of the CDR3 is TGCGCCAGCAGCTTGGTTGGGGCTAGCGGGACCTACAATGAGCAGTTCTTC. It specifies CASSLVGASGTYNEQFF.

This clone appeared once. J is TRBJ1-2 and V is TRBV28, with 9 bases identical to TRBD1. The CDR3 spans 13 residues. The ends lost 6 bases at V and 8 bases at J; junction bases unmatched: 7. Germline assignment: CDR1 MDHEN and CDR2 SYDVKM. CDR3 in DNA: TGTGCCAGCAGCTACGGGACAGGGCGAGGCTACACCTTC. Translating it yields CASSYGTGRGYTF.

The chain couples TRBV29-1 to TRBJ1-2, with 10 bases that match TRBD1. Germline trimming cut 7 bases from V and 8 bases from J; bases unmatched to any gene: 7. Per germline, CDR1 SQVTM and CDR2 ANQGSEA. The CDR3 has 12 residues. For the CDR3, the DNA is TGCAGCGGGGCTGGACAGGGGGAAGGCTACACCTTC. Translated, it gives CSGAGQGEGYTF. The full variable domain, completed using reference TRBV29-1 and TRBJ1-2, is SAVISQKPSRDICQRGTSLTIQCQVDSQVTMMFWYRQQPGQSLTLIATANQGSEATYESGFVIDKFPISRPNLTFSTLTVSNMSPEDSSIYLCSGAGQGEGYTFGSGTRLTVV.

The V call is TRBV5-8, the J call TRBJ1-6, with D perhaps TRBD1 (6 bases). Germline CDR1 reads SGHTS; CDR2 reads YDEGEE. V lost 3 bases, J lost 3 bases, and 10 bases lay in between. CDR3 length: 15 residues. CDR3 amino acids: CASSWGTHYNSPLHF. DNA of the CDR3: TGTGCCAGCAGCTGGGGGACACACTATAATTCACCCCTCCACTTT.

V and J are TRBV19 and TRBJ1-2; maybe TRBD1 (5 bases). The V end was cut by 2 bases, the J end by 4 bases, with 11 bases between. This CDR3 is built from 14 residues. Germline CDR1 and CDR2: LNHDA and SQIVND (reference sequence). The CDR3 region has the DNA TGTGCCAGTAGTATAAAGGGGAAACGCTATGGCTACACCTTC. It is translated as CASSIKGKRYGYTF.

This sequence joins TRBV11-2 and TRBJ2-3; D unclear. Germline-derived CDR1 and CDR2 are SGHAT and FQNNGV. Trimming took off 7 bases at V and 2 bases at J, with 13 bases between the two ends. The CDR3 has 14 amino acids. In nucleotides, the CDR3 is TGTGCCAGCACCCAAGTGGAGTTCACAGATACGCAGTATTTT. It is translated as CASTQVEFTDTQYF.

J is TRBJ2-3 and V is TRBV5-1; 9 nucleotides line up with TRBD2. Germline assignment: CDR1 SGHRS and CDR2 YFSETQ. The CDR3 length is 15 residues. J was trimmed by 3 bases and V by 4 bases; bases with no gene match: 6. The CDR3 nucleotides read TGCGCCAGCAGCCCTAGCGGGGTGGCGACAGATACGCAGTATTTT. This encodes CASSPSGVATDTQYF. Supplemented by reference TRBV5-1 and TRBJ2-3, the full variable domain reads KAGVTQTPRYLIKTRGQQVTLSCSPISGHRSVSWYQQTPGQGLQFLFEYFSETQRNKGNFPGRFSGRQFSNSRSEMNVSTLELGDSALYLCASSPSGVATDTQYFGPGTRLTVL.

The CDR3: CASSLTSGISSYNEQFF. DNA of the CDR3: TGTGCCAGCAGTCTGACTAGCGGCATTAGCTCCTACAATGAGCAGTTCTTC. V and J are TRBV28 and TRBJ2-1; 9 nucleotides align to TRBD2. CDR3 length: 17 residues. The V gene end was trimmed by 5 bases and the J gene end by 0 bases; junction bases not matched to a gene: 8. Germline V lookup: CDR1 MDHEN, CDR2 SYDVKM.

V usage is TRBV19 and J usage is TRBJ2-7; D gene uncertain. Trimming took 0 bases from V and 3 from J, leaving 6 bases between them. The CDR3 runs 13 residues. Germline CDR1 is LNHDA and CDR2 is SQIVND (reference sequence). The CDR3: CASSIDGHYEQYF. CDR3 nucleotides: TGTGCCAGTAGTATAGATGGCCACTACGAGCAGTACTTC.

This chain links TRBV9 with TRBJ1-2; D gene ambiguous. CDR3 size: 14 residues. V lost 3 bases to trimming and J lost 8 bases, with 17 bases between them. Per germline, CDR1 SGDLS and CDR2 YYNGEE. Here the CDR3 DNA reads TGTGCCAGCAGCGCACCGACATCCCCGCTCGGCTACACCTTC. Translating gives CASSAPTSPLGYTF. The full variable domain, rest sourced from reference TRBV9 and TRBJ1-2, is DSGVTQTPKHLITATGQRVTLRCSPRSGDLSVYWYQQSLDQGLQFLIQYYNGEERAKGNILERFSAQQFPDLHSELNLSSLELGDSALYFCASSAPTSPLGYTFGSGTRLTVV.

The count of this clone is one. The chain recombines TRBV11-2 with TRBJ2-1, with a possible D match to TRBD2 (5 bases). Germline loops: CDR1 SGHAT, CDR2 FQNNGV. CDR3 length: 15 residues. V was pared by 4 bases and J by 3 bases, with 13 bases between. The CDR3 sequence: CASSSEGWLYNEQFF. The CDR3 nucleotides are TGTGCCAGCAGCTCCGAGGGTTGGCTCTACAATGAGCAGTTCTTC.

This chain connects TRBV7-6 to TRBJ2-1, with TRBD1 matching 7 bases. The junction had 4 bases not matched to a gene; V was cut back by 5 bases and J by 9 bases. CDR1 and CDR2 (germline): SGHVS, FNYEAQ. The CDR3 is made up of 12 amino acids. CDR3 DNA: TGTGCCAGCAGCCCCACAGGGGTTGAGCAGTTCTTC. Its translation is CASSPTGVEQFF.

This rearrangement joins TRBV28 to TRBJ1-1; D not certain. Germline-derived CDR1 and CDR2 are MDHEN and SYDVKM. Trimming took 4 bases from V and 6 from J, leaving 15 bases between them. CDR3 size: 14 residues. CDR3 sequence (DNA): TGTGCCAGCAGTTCGCTTGGTCCCGAGGCTGAAGCTTTCTTT. Its protein is CASSSLGPEAEAFF.

This clone has just one count. This chain joins TRBV7-8 and TRBJ1-1, with a tentative D call TRBD1 (5 bases). V was cut by 2 bases and J by 2 bases, with 12 bases left in between. Germline V gene data show CDR1 as SGHVS and CDR2 as FQNEAQ. This CDR3 comprises 15 residues. The CDR3 DNA reads as TGTGCCAGCAGCTTAAGCGGGGCCGTTAACACTGAAGCTTTCTTT. This translates into CASSLSGAVNTEAFF.